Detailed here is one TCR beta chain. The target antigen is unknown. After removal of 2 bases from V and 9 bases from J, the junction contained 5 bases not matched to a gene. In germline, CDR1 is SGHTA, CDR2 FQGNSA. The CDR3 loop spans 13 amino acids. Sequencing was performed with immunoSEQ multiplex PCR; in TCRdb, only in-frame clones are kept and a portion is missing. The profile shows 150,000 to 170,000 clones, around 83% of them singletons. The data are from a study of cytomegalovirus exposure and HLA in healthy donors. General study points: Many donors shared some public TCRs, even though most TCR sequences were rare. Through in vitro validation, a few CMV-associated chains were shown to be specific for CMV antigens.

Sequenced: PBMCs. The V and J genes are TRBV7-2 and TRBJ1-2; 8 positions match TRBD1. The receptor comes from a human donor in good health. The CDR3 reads CASSLRQGASYTF. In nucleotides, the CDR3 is TGTGCCAGCAGCTTACGGCAGGGGGCCAGCTACACCTTC.